These 24 T cell receptor beta chains originate from one sample sequenced in a study of T-cell reconstitution after alpha-beta-depleted transplantation in children. As it was prepared, the TCRbeta library received unique molecular identifiers. One entry per CDR3 protein, called by TCRdb with MiXCR from the PCR reads. Of hundreds of thousands of distinct CDR3 sequences in the sample, 16% were seen once. Specimen: PBMCs from the stem cell graft donor, collected from the stem cell graft. The receptor source for this set is a human donor who donated a stem cell graft to a child with acute myeloid leukemia.

The chain recombines TRBV5-1 with TRBJ1-1; no reliable D call. The CDR3 extends over 14 amino acids. CDR1 SGHRS and CDR2 YFSETQ come from the germline V gene. Trimming left V 1 base short and J 1 base short, with 8 bases between. The CDR3 region has the DNA TGCGCCAGCAGCTTGAGGTTGGAGAACACTGAAGCTTTCTTT. Its translation: CASSLRLENTEAFF.

V usage is TRBV7-8 and J usage is TRBJ2-3, with D tentatively TRBD1 (5 bases). The length of the CDR3 is 14 residues. Germline values: CDR1 SGHVS, CDR2 FQNEAQ. V gave up 7 bases and J gave up 3 bases, with 14 bases separating them. CDR3 loop: CASTKQGATDTQYF. The CDR3 bases are TGTGCCAGCACCAAGCAGGGCGCTACAGATACGCAGTATTTT.

A remark on this clonotype: This could be a read error, since a much larger clone is one nucleotide away. V is TRBV20-1 and J is TRBJ2-2, with D possibly TRBD1 on 6 matching bases. The CDR3 is 14 residues long. Trimming cost V 3 bases and J 4 bases, with 12 bases left between them. Germline CDR1 DFQATT, CDR2 SNEGSKA (reference sequence). This CDR3 reads CSARDSLSTGELFF. The CDR3 bases are TGCAGTGCTAGGGACAGTCTGAGCACCGGGGAGCTGTTTTTT.

This clonotype was found a few times. The V and J genes are TRBV7-2 and TRBJ2-2; 7 nucleotides align to TRBD2. CDR3 length: 15 amino acids. V lost 8 bases to trimming and J lost 4 bases; unmatched junction nucleotides: 10. Germline V gene lookup returns CDR1 SGHTA and CDR2 FQGNSA. This CDR3 is CASASAGRRTGELFF. Written as DNA, the CDR3 is TGTGCCAGCGCTTCAGCGGGACGTCGCACCGGGGAGCTGTTTTTT.

The J gene is TRBJ1-5, the V gene TRBV7-8, with D perhaps matching TRBD1 (5 bases). Deletions cut 5 bases from V and 3 bases from J, with 20 bases between. CDR3 size: 17 residues. CDR1 is SGHVS, CDR2 FQNEAQ, per germline. In DNA form, the CDR3 reads TGTGCCAGCAGCCGGGGGGGGTATTCTACTTACAATCAGCCCCAGCATTTT. Amino acids: CASSRGGYSTYNQPQHF.

This clonotype was found many times. This sequence joins TRBV10-3 and TRBJ1-1; D not resolved. CDR3 size: 14 residues. Germline V gene sequence: CDR1 ENHRY, CDR2 SYGVKD. Trimming took off 6 bases at V and 6 bases at J, with 17 bases between the two ends. CDR3 region: CAISRGREFPEAFF. The CDR3 DNA reads TGTGCCATCAGCCGAGGAAGGGAGTTCCCTGAAGCTTTCTTT.

There are many counts of this clonotype. The rearrangement links TRBV20-1 to TRBJ2-1; 8 bases line up with TRBD1. CDR3 length: 14 residues. Trimming took 2 bases from V and 9 from J; bases not matched to a gene: 9. Germline-derived CDR1 and CDR2 are DFQATT and SNEGSKA (reference sequence). CDR3 loop: CSARRTGRITEQFF. CDR3 DNA sequence: TGCAGTGCTAGACGGACAGGGAGGATCACTGAGCAGTTCTTC.

This clonotype has more than one count but fewer than ten. The chain carries TRBV20-1 and TRBJ2-2; D gene unclear. The germline V gene encodes CDR1 DFQATT and CDR2 SNEGSKA (reference sequence). The CDR3 has 14 residues. V was pared by 4 bases and J by 0 bases, with 9 bases between. The CDR3 region is CSAIEGTNTGELFF. The CDR3 nucleotides read TGCAGTGCTATAGAAGGGACGAACACCGGGGAGCTGTTTTTT.

This clonotype has a count of ten or more. This chain uses TRBV2 with TRBJ2-1; 8 nucleotides match TRBD2. Germline V gives CDR1 SNHLY, CDR2 FYNNEI. The CDR3 is 13 amino acids. J lost 5 bases, V lost 7 bases, and 4 bases had no gene match. The CDR3, as DNA: TGTGCCAGCACGGGACTAGAAAACAATGAGCAGTTCTTC. Translated, it gives CASTGLENNEQFF.

There are a few counts of this clonotype. The gene calls are TRBV10-2 and TRBJ2-1, with 8 bases that match TRBD2. The CDR3 extends over 16 amino acids. V was clipped by 4 bases and J by 6 bases; unmatched bases: 11. Germline V lookup: CDR1 WSHSY, CDR2 SAAADI. The CDR3 spells CASSVLADYGGNEQFF. The CDR3 DNA follows: TGCGCCAGCAGTGTACTAGCGGACTATGGGGGCAATGAGCAGTTCTTC.

This clonotype was counted ten times or more. The gene calls are TRBV20-1 and TRBJ1-2; D unclear. The germline V gene has CDR1 DFQATT and CDR2 SNEGSKA (reference sequence). The V and J ends lost 3 bases and 2 bases respectively, with 7 bases between them. The CDR3 runs to 12 residues. CDR3 amino acids: CSASSANYGYTF. As DNA, the CDR3 is TGCAGTGCTAGTTCGGCGAACTATGGCTACACCTTC.

This chain uses TRBV4-1 with TRBJ1-6; the D is unclear. The germline V gene has CDR1 MGHRA and CDR2 YSYEKL. This CDR3 spans 16 amino acids. The ends were cut back, 0 bases at V and 9 bases at J, with 15 bases in the middle. The CDR3, as DNA: TGCGCCAGCAGCCAAGATCTGGGAGAAGTGGGTTCACCCCTCCACTTT. Its translation is CASSQDLGEVGSPLHF.

The sample holds many counts of this clonotype. This chain joins TRBV7-2 and TRBJ2-5; 9 bases line up with TRBD2. Germline V lookup: CDR1 SGHTA, CDR2 FQGNSA. The CDR3 spans 15 residues. V dropped 3 bases and J dropped 2; count of bases not matched to a gene: 4. The chain's CDR3 is CASSLSSGGQETQYF. The CDR3, as DNA: TGTGCCAGCAGCTTGAGTAGCGGGGGACAAGAGACCCAGTACTTC. Full variable domain (missing parts from reference TRBV7-2 and TRBJ2-5): GAGVSQSPSNKVTEKGKDVELRCDPISGHTALYWYRQSLGQGLEFLIYFQGNSAPDKSGLPSDRFSAERTGGSVSTLTIQRTQQEDSAVYLCASSLSSGGQETQYFGPGTRLLVL.

In its sample, this clonotype was seen many times. This chain joins TRBV6-5 and TRBJ2-7, with 9 bases lining up with TRBD1. The CDR3 is 13 amino acids. Unmatched junction bases numbered 7, after V lost 8 bases and J lost 5 bases. CDR1 is MNHEY and CDR2 is SVGAGI in the germline V gene. CDR3: CASRDRESDEQYF. The CDR3 bases are TGTGCCAGCCGGGACAGGGAGTCGGACGAGCAGTACTTC.

There are a few counts of this clonotype. The chain couples TRBV20-1 to TRBJ1-2; D may be TRBD1 (6 bases). Trimming removed 6 bases at V and 8 bases at J, with 31 bases between. Germline V gene lookup returns CDR1 DFQATT and CDR2 SNEGSKA (reference sequence). CDR3 length: 17 amino acids. As DNA, the CDR3 is TGCAGTGCGTCCGGGGTGCACCTCTACGGGGGCGGTTGGGGCTACACCTTC. This sequence encodes CSASGVHLYGGGWGYTF.

The chain has TRBV12-3 or TRBV12-4 and TRBJ1-4; D is perhaps TRBD1 (5 bases). Trimming left V 8 bases short and J 8 bases short, with 18 bases between. The CDR3 runs 14 residues. As DNA, the CDR3 is TGTGCCAGCCTCGGGGGGGATAGTGGCGAAAAACTGTTTTTT. Encoded protein: CASLGGDSGEKLFF.

This clonotype occurred many times. The DNA for the CDR3 is TGCAGTCCTACGCGGGACACCACTGAAGCTTTCTTT. It encodes CSPTRDTTEAFF. The chain recombines TRBV20-1 with TRBJ1-1, with D perhaps TRBD1 (6 bases). V was pared by 8 bases and J by 4 bases, with 14 bases between. The CDR3 has 12 amino acids. CDR1 is DFQATT, CDR2 SNEGSKA, per germline (reference sequence).

This clonotype was seen ten or more times. V is TRBV13 and J is TRBJ2-7; either TRBD1 or TRBD2 may supply D (5 bases each). With 7 bases removed from V and 3 bases from J, the gap between germline ends came to 16 bases. The CDR3 totals 14 residues. Germline CDR1 is PRHDT and CDR2 is FYEKMQ (reference sequence). CDR3: CASNSLGRGYEQYF. In nucleotides, the CDR3 is TGTGCCAGCAACTCCTTGGGACGTGGCTACGAGCAGTACTTC.

This clonotype was seen repeatedly, ten times or more. V gene TRBV7-9 combines with J gene TRBJ1-1; 9 bases agree with TRBD1. Per the germline V gene, CDR1 is SEHNR and CDR2 is FQNEAQ (reference sequence). The CDR3 covers 13 residues. Trimming took 5 bases from V and 4 from J; bases not matched to a gene: 2. The CDR3 coding sequence is TGTGCCAGCAGCGGACAGGGGACCACTGAAGCTTTCTTT. Translation: CASSGQGTTEAFF.

The table lists this clonotype with a few counts. The V and J genes are TRBV5-1 and TRBJ2-2; D tentatively reads TRBD1 or TRBD2 (5 bases each). The CDR3 contains 16 residues. Trimming shortened V by 0 bases and J by 6 bases, and 15 bases separated the two germline ends. Germline CDR1 SGHRS, CDR2 YFSETQ. The CDR3 nucleotides read TGCGCCAGCAGCTTGGTGGTGGGGACGGCGTCCGGGGAGCTGTTTTTT. Amino acid sequence: CASSLVVGTASGELFF.

This clonotype was counted only a few times. The chain recombines TRBV12-5 with TRBJ2-3; 9 bases align to TRBD1. This CDR3 has 14 amino acids. J gave up 6 bases and V 6 bases, and 7 bases lay outside the gene matches. Germline V gives CDR1 LGHNT, CDR2 FRNRAP. CDR3 nucleotides: TGTGCTAGTGGCCAGGACAGGGGTGAGGATACGCAGTATTTT. As protein: CASGQDRGEDTQYF.

Only a few counts were recorded for this clonotype. The chain combines TRBV29-1 with TRBJ2-1, with TRBD2 identical over 10 bases. The CDR3 spans 14 residues. Germline V gene sequence: CDR1 SQVTM, CDR2 ANQGSEA. The ends lost 6 bases at V and 4 bases at J; junction bases unmatched: 6. CDR3 sequence reads: CSVVSSGGYNEQFF. The DNA of the CDR3 is TGCAGCGTGGTCTCTAGCGGGGGATACAATGAGCAGTTCTTC.

The chain has TRBV29-1 and TRBJ1-4, with D uncertain. Germline V lookup: CDR1 SQVTM, CDR2 ANQGSEA. The V and J ends lost 7 bases and 0 bases respectively, with 18 bases between them. This CDR3 has 16 amino acids. The CDR3 region is CSAVGTDPATNEKLFF. CDR3 sequence (DNA): TGCAGCGCCGTAGGAACCGACCCTGCAACTAATGAAAAACTGTTTTTT.

This clonotype occurred many times. V is TRBV6-4 and J is TRBJ2-3; tentatively, D is TRBD1 or TRBD2 (5 bases each). Trimming stripped 6 bases from V and 1 base from J, with 14 bases between. The length of the CDR3 is 15 residues. The germline V gene encodes CDR1 MRHNA and CDR2 SNTAGT. The CDR3 spells CASSATGTRTDTQYF. CDR3 nucleotide sequence: TGTGCCAGCAGCGCCACCGGGACCCGCACAGATACGCAGTATTTT.